The 13 T cell receptor beta chains given below trace back to one sample, sequenced in a study of technical replicates of blood from a few donors. The repertoire was sequenced with immunoSEQ multiplex PCR; TCRdb's copy has only in-frame clones and lacks some. The table includes 85,000 to 100,000 clones, 95% detected once. Sequencing used T cells isolated from PBMCs. The receptors come from a human donor in good health.

This clone was seen only once. The V and J genes are TRBV10-1 and TRBJ2-3, with D unresolved. Between the trimmed V and J ends, which lost 6 bases and 0 bases, there was a span of 13 bases. The CDR3 spans 15 residues. CDR1 and CDR2 from the germline V gene are WNHNN and SYGVQD (reference sequence). The CDR3 sequence is CASSGVGSSTDTQYF. DNA of the CDR3: TGCGCCAGCAGCGGAGTAGGTTCTAGCACAGATACGCAGTATTTT.

V usage is TRBV18 and J usage is TRBJ2-2; D possibly corresponds to TRBD1 (6 bases). Germline assignment: CDR1 KGHSH and CDR2 LQKENI. This CDR3 has 13 residues. With 2 bases removed from V and 5 bases from J, the gap between germline ends came to 6 bases. The CDR3 region is CASSPGQTGELFF. The CDR3 coding sequence is TGTGCCAGCTCACCAGGACAGACCGGGGAGCTGTTTTTT.

The CDR3, as DNA: TGTGCCAGCTCACTAGGACTCCAAGGAGAGACCCAGTACTTC. It specifies CASSLGLQGETQYF. This chain joins TRBV18 and TRBJ2-5, with D perhaps matching TRBD2 (5 bases). Germline loops: CDR1 KGHSH, CDR2 LQKENI. The CDR3 totals 14 residues. Deletions cut 4 bases from V and 4 bases from J, with 13 bases between.

The chain has TRBV20-1 and TRBJ1-4; no reliable D call. Trimming pared 4 bases from V and 8 bases from J, leaving 8 bases between. Germline CDR1 is DFQATT and CDR2 is SNEGSKA (reference sequence). The CDR3 consists of 11 residues. The CDR3 is CSAKAGEKLFF. CDR3 nucleotide sequence: TGCAGTGCTAAGGCAGGCGAAAAACTGTTTTTT.

Only one count was recorded for this clone. V gene TRBV5-1 combines with J gene TRBJ2-3; 7 nucleotides align to TRBD1. The germline gives CDR1 SGHRS, CDR2 YFSETQ. This CDR3 is 16 amino acids long. J was trimmed by 0 bases and V by 4 bases; bases with no gene match: 8. The CDR3 sequence: CASSRGTVSSTDTQYF. In DNA form, the CDR3 reads TGCGCCAGCAGCAGGGGGACAGTCTCTAGCACAGATACGCAGTATTTT.

The rearrangement uses TRBV14 and TRBJ1-2; 7 bases map to TRBD1. CDR1 and CDR2 from the germline V gene are SGHDN and FVKESK. J was trimmed by 5 bases and V by 4 bases; bases with no gene match: 4. The CDR3 has 13 amino acids. CDR3 coding DNA: TGTGCCAGCAGCCCGGGACAGCCTTATGGCTACACCTTC. Translating it yields CASSPGQPYGYTF.

This sequence joins TRBV7-6 and TRBJ2-2; TRBD2 matches at 11 bases. The CDR3 loop spans 15 amino acids. Germline assignment: CDR1 SGHVS and CDR2 FNYEAQ. V lost 4 bases to trimming and J lost 5 bases; unmatched junction nucleotides: 3. The CDR3 nucleotides are TGTGCCAGCAGCTCCGGGACTAGCGGAACCGGGGAGCTGTTTTTT. Residues: CASSSGTSGTGELFF.

This chain uses TRBV10-3 with TRBJ1-5; 7 nucleotides align to TRBD1. V was clipped by 2 bases and J by 5 bases; unmatched bases: 6. Germline CDR1 reads ENHRY; CDR2 reads SYGVKD. This CDR3 region has 15 residues. This chain's CDR3 is CAISEGTASYQPQHF. In DNA form, the CDR3 reads TGTGCCATCAGTGAGGGGACAGCATCTTATCAGCCCCAGCATTTT.

The chain combines TRBV15 with TRBJ1-5, with D tentatively TRBD1 (5 bases). The CDR3 totals 13 residues. V lost 1 base and J lost 6, with 7 bases in between. The germline V gene has CDR1 LNHNV and CDR2 YYDKDF (reference sequence). The CDR3 protein is CATSRAGSQPQHF. The CDR3 region has the DNA TGTGCCACCAGCAGAGCAGGGTCTCAGCCCCAGCATTTT.

The rearrangement links TRBV7-2 to TRBJ2-7; 9 nucleotides line up with TRBD2. Germline-derived CDR1 and CDR2 are SGHTA and FQGNSA. J lost 6 bases, V lost 5 bases, and 11 bases had no gene match. This CDR3 contains 15 residues. CDR3 nucleotide sequence: TGTGCCAGCAGCCAAACCGGGACTAGCCAACGCGAGCAGTACTTC. Encoded protein: CASSQTGTSQREQYF.

The gene calls are TRBV6-1 and TRBJ2-5; TRBD2 aligns across 7 bases. The CDR3 sequence is 13 residues long. Unmatched junction bases numbered 2, after V lost 2 bases and J lost 5 bases. Looked up from germline, CDR1 is MNHNS and CDR2 is SASEGT. The CDR3 nucleotides are TGTGCCAGCAGTGAATGGGGGGGGGAGACCCAGTACTTC. Translated: CASSEWGGETQYF.

The chain combines TRBV5-1 with TRBJ1-2; the match to TRBD1 covers 9 bases. Germline CDR1 is SGHRS and CDR2 is YFSETQ. This CDR3 contains 15 residues. V shed 0 bases, J shed 8 bases, and the junction held 8 bases outside the gene matches. The CDR3 coding sequence is TGCGCCAGCAGCTTGGGGTCGGGACAGGGTATCGGCTACACCTTC. Residues: CASSLGSGQGIGYTF.

The chain uses TRBV6-1 and TRBJ1-2; D is ambiguous. V lost 6 bases and J 8 bases, leaving 13 bases between the germline ends. This CDR3 has 12 amino acids. Germline V gene sequence: CDR1 MNHNS, CDR2 SASEGT. CDR3 loop: CASSAIKLGYTF. CDR3 in DNA: TGTGCCAGCAGCGCTATAAAGCTCGGCTACACCTTC.